The entry below gives a single T cell receptor beta chain sequence along with its context. Its antigen is as yet unknown. The TCR beta cDNA libraries contained unique molecular identifiers. TCRdb called the PCR reads again in MiXCR, with one record for every CDR3 protein. The sample carries roughly 800,000 distinct CDR3 sequences, roughly 29% recorded once. This entry comes from a study of post-analysis software for immune sequencing data. Looked up from germline, CDR1 is SGHRS and CDR2 is YFSETQ. The CDR3 consists of 15 residues. Trimming took 0 bases from V and 2 from J, leaving 11 bases between them. Study-level points and caveats: People with multiple sclerosis had a significantly lower normalized Chao1 diversity than controls did. Strong same-batch co-clustering of samples appeared with F measure clustering. Higher frequency in patients than in controls was seen for about five TRBV segments, with TRBV5-6, TRBV5-1 and TRBV20-1 among them.

The rearrangement uses TRBV5-1 and TRBJ2-5; no definite D call. This receptor was taken from a girl between 10 and 17 years old with multiple sclerosis. Sequencing was carried out using blood. CDR3 nucleotides: TGCGCCAGCAGCTTGGATCCGACGGGTCAAGAGACCCAGTACTTC. This sequence encodes CASSLDPTGQETQYF.